This T cell receptor (beta chain) was obtained from a study of T-cell memory formation after mild COVID-19. Overall study context: For the most part, TCR clusters were specific to one donor.

This clonotype has more than one count but fewer than ten. What it binds is unknown. Findings of the study overall: Day 15 to 85 contractors were CD4/CD8 balanced; later expanders leaned CD4+.

Via MiXCR, TCRdb re-called the 5' RACE reads, giving one row per CDR3 protein. The sample includes some 340,000 distinct CDR3 sequences, approximately 13% seen only once; the top ten take about 20%. The sequenced material came from PBMCs or a T cell subset sorted from them (not recorded which). This sequence originates from a young man who had mild COVID-19 (a few samples of this study predate the infection). Cell type and time point are not known.

CDR3 in amino acids: CASSLIPRGDEKLFF. CDR3 in DNA: TGTGCCAGCAGCTTAATCCCCAGGGGAGATGAAAAACTGTTTTTT. This rearrangement joins TRBV7-2 to TRBJ1-4, with D possibly being TRBD1 (6 bases). The V gene lost 2 bases and the J gene lost 6 bases, with 13 bases spanning the gap. The CDR3 has 15 amino acids. Germline V gives CDR1 SGHTA, CDR2 FQGNSA.